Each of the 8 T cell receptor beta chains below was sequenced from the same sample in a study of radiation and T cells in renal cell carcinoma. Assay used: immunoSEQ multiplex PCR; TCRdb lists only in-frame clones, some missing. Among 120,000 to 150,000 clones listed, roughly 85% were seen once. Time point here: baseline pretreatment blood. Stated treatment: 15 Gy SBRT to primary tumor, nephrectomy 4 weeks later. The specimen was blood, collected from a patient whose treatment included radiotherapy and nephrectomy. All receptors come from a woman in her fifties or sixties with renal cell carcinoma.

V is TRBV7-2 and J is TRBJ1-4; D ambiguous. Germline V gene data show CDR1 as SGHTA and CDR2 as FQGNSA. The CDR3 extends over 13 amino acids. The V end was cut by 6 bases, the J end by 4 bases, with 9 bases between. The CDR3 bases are TGTGCCAGCAGATATGGTTTTAATGAAAAACTGTTTTTT. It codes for CASRYGFNEKLFF.

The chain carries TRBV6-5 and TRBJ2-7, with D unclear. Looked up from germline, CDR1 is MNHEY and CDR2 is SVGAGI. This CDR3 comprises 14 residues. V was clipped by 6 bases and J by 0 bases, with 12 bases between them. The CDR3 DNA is TGTGCCAGCAGCGGACGGTGGAGCTCCTACGAGCAGTACTTC. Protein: CASSGRWSSYEQYF.

The CDR3 reads CAWSPSPDTQYF. The CDR3 region has the DNA TGTGCCTGGAGTCCCTCCCCAGATACGCAGTATTTT. The V gene is TRBV30, the J gene TRBJ2-3; D is unclear. Germline CDR1 reads GTSNPN; CDR2 reads SVGIG (reference sequence). The V end lost 2 bases, the J end lost 4 bases, and 7 bases lay between the germline ends. CDR3 length equals 12 residues.

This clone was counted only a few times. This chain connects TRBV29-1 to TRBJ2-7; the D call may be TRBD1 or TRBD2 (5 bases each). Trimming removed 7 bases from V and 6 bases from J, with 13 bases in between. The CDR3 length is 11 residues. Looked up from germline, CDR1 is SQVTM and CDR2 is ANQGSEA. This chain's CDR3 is CSAGAVGEQYF. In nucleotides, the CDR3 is TGCAGCGCCGGGGCGGTGGGCGAGCAGTACTTC.

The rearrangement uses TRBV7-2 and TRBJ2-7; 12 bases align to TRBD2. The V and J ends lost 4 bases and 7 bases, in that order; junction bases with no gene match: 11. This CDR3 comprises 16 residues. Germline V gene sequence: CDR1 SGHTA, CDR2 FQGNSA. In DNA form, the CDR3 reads TGTGCCAGCAGCTCAATAGCGACTAGCGGGAGCGATGAGCAGTACTTC. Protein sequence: CASSSIATSGSDEQYF.

CDR3 amino acids: CASTETAGTPSGNTIYF. The CDR3 DNA follows: TGTGCCAGTACCGAAACCGCCGGGACCCCCTCTGGAAACACCATATATTTT. The chain links TRBV19 to TRBJ1-3, with D possibly being TRBD1 (5 bases). CDR3 length equals 17 residues. Trimming removed 7 bases from V and 0 bases from J, with 19 bases in between. Germline V gives CDR1 LNHDA, CDR2 SQIVND (reference sequence).

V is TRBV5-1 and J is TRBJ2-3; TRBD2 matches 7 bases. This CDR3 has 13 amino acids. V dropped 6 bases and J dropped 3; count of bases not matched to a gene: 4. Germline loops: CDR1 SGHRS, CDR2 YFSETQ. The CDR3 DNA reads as TGCGCCAGCAATGTGGGGGGGACAGATACGCAGTATTTT. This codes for CASNVGGTDTQYF.

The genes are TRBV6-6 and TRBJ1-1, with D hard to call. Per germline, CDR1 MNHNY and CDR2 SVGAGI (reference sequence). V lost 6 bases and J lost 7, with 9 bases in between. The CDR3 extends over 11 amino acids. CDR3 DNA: TGTGCCAGCAGCCGATGGGGTGAAGCTTTCTTT. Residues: CASSRWGEAFF.